These 2 T cell receptor beta chains were sequenced from one sample in a study of glioma-infiltrating T cells after dendritic cell vaccination (dated by TCRdb to about 2016). Libraries were prepared through the immunoSEQ multiplex PCR assay. TCRdb stores this immuneACCESS table with in-frame sequences only. Part of the clones is absent; in the studies checked, under half of the shortfall reflects unresolved V genes, and no reason is known for the rest. This sample has roughly 56,000 clones in its table, and about 84% of those were observed once. Around 8.3% of the sample comes from the top ten. Explained via the paper, the time point label denotes: after dendritic cell vaccination, including at tumor progression/relapse. The sample here was blood, taken after dendritic cell vaccination. Receptor source: a human donor with glioblastoma.

The rearrangement uses TRBV9 and TRBJ2-2; 7 bases agree with TRBD2. Germline V lookup: CDR1 SGDLS, CDR2 YYNGEE. After removal of 4 bases from V and 7 bases from J, the junction contained 10 bases not matched to a gene. The CDR3 contains 15 residues. CDR3 nucleotide sequence: TGTGCCAGCAGCCCCCGGGGCCGGGGGGACGGGGAGCTGTTTTTT. Translating it yields CASSPRGRGDGELFF.

V and J are TRBV5-8 and TRBJ1-4; the D is unclear. The CDR3 has 14 amino acids. V was pared by 2 bases and J by 7 bases, with 12 bases between. The V gene's germline CDR1 is SGHTS and CDR2 YDEGEE. The CDR3: CASSLQPSSEKLFF. The CDR3 DNA sequence: TGTGCCAGCAGCTTACAGCCGTCGAGTGAAAAACTGTTTTTT.